A single sample gave rise to the 9 T cell receptor beta chains below, sequenced in a study of T cell changes during pregnancy in multiple sclerosis (dated by TCRdb to about 2019). The receptor library was made with the immunoSEQ multiplex PCR assay. The clones in this table, taken by TCRdb from immuneACCESS, are in-frame only. Not every clone is retained; where verified, under half of the shortfall comes from an unresolved V gene, and the cause of the rest is unknown. The sample profile shows roughly 37,000 clones; 92% of them were found once. Approximately 27% of the sample is taken by the ten largest. Specimen: CD8+ T cells from peripheral blood mononuclear cells, collected before pregnancy. The receptors originated from a female donor with multiple sclerosis, enrolled in a pregnancy study.

The rearrangement joins TRBV13 to TRBJ2-1; TRBD2 might be the D (7 bases). This CDR3 has 15 amino acids. Germline assignment: CDR1 PRHDT and CDR2 FYEKMQ (reference sequence). V gave up 6 bases and J gave up 4 bases, with 16 bases separating them. The CDR3 loop is CASSVGGGLYNEQFF. The CDR3 region has the DNA TGTGCCAGCAGTGTAGGGGGAGGGTTATACAATGAGCAGTTCTTC.

The J gene is TRBJ1-1, the V gene TRBV27, with TRBD1 as a possible D gene (6 bases). V was pared by 6 bases and J by 4 bases, with 12 bases between. The CDR3 consists of 13 residues. Per germline, CDR1 MNHEY and CDR2 SMNVEV (reference sequence). This chain's CDR3 is CASRLSGVTEAFF. The CDR3 bases are TGTGCCAGCAGGCTCTCAGGGGTCACTGAAGCTTTCTTT.

The CDR3 sequence: CASSVAREGANYGYTF. CDR3 bases: TGTGCCAGCAGCGTAGCTAGGGAGGGAGCTAACTATGGCTACACCTTC. The chain links TRBV9 to TRBJ1-2; no firm D call. Germline V lookup: CDR1 SGDLS, CDR2 YYNGEE. This CDR3 region has 16 residues. V dropped 0 bases and J dropped 0 bases, with 12 bases sitting between them.

The chain links TRBV9 to TRBJ2-3; 7 positions match TRBD2. This CDR3 is 15 amino acids long. Germline loops: CDR1 SGDLS, CDR2 YYNGEE. V lost 4 bases to trimming and J lost 0 bases; unmatched junction nucleotides: 5. The CDR3: CASSRGGSSTDTQYF. In nucleotides, the CDR3 is TGTGCCAGCAGCCGCGGGGGATCTAGCACAGATACGCAGTATTTT.

This chain joins TRBV5-6 and TRBJ1-2; TRBD1 agrees at 8 bases. The V gene's germline CDR1 is SGHDT and CDR2 YYEEEE. The CDR3 has 15 residues. V gave up 4 bases and J gave up 2 bases; unmatched junction bases: 7. CDR3 bases: TGTGCCAGCAGCACCGACAGGGGTGGAAACTATGGCTACACCTTC. Protein product: CASSTDRGGNYGYTF.

The V and J genes are TRBV27 and TRBJ2-3, with TRBD1 as a possible D gene (5 bases). V was cut by 3 bases and J by 2 bases, with 9 bases left in between. CDR3 length: 14 amino acids. Germline CDR1 MNHEY, CDR2 SMNVEV (reference sequence). CDR3 nucleotide sequence: TGTGCCAGCAGTTTGCAGGGATTCACAGATACGCAGTATTTT. Amino acids: CASSLQGFTDTQYF.

The V gene is TRBV19, the J gene TRBJ1-1; TRBD1 agrees at 9 bases. The V gene end was trimmed by 4 bases and the J gene end by 4 bases; junction bases not matched to a gene: 4. The CDR3 spans 14 residues. The germline gives CDR1 LNHDA, CDR2 SQIVND (reference sequence). The CDR3 loop is CASSTGQGFTEAFF. Here the CDR3 DNA reads TGTGCCAGTAGTACCGGACAGGGGTTCACTGAAGCTTTCTTT.

This rearrangement joins TRBV7-8 to TRBJ2-2, with 7 bases aligning to TRBD1. Germline V gene sequence: CDR1 SGHVS, CDR2 FQNEAQ. J was trimmed by 0 bases and V by 2 bases; bases with no gene match: 6. This CDR3 contains 17 residues. The CDR3 is CASSLIPGTANTGELFF. The CDR3 DNA reads as TGTGCCAGCAGCTTAATTCCCGGGACAGCGAACACCGGGGAGCTGTTTTTT.

This rearrangement joins TRBV6-1 to TRBJ2-7, with D perhaps matching TRBD2 (6 bases). V was pared by 2 bases and J by 6 bases, with 20 bases between. CDR1 is MNHNS, CDR2 SASEGT, per germline. The CDR3 covers 16 residues. CDR3 region: CASSESVGTSLSEQYF. The CDR3 DNA is TGTGCCAGCAGTGAATCGGTTGGGACTTCCCTATCCGAGCAGTACTTC.